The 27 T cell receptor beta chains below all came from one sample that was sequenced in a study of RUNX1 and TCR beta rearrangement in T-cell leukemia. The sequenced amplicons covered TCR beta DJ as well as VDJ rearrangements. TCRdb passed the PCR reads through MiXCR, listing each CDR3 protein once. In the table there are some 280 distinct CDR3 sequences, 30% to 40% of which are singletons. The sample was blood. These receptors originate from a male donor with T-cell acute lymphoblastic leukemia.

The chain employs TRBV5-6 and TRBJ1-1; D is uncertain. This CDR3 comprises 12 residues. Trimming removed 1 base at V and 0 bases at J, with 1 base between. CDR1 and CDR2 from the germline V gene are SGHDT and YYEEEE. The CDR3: CASSLLNTEAFF. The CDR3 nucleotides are TGTGCCAGCAGCTTGCTGAACACTGAAGCTTTCTTT.

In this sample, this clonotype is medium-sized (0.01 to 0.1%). The CDR3 region is CASSLPGRGENTEAFF. CDR3 in DNA: TGTGCCAGCAGCCTCCCCGGGAGGGGAGAAAACACTGAAGCTTTCTTT. This rearrangement joins TRBV13 to TRBJ1-1; D is perhaps TRBD1 (5 bases). The germline gives CDR1 PRHDT, CDR2 FYEKMQ (reference sequence). The CDR3 covers 16 residues. Trimming stripped 5 bases from V and 2 bases from J, with 18 bases between.

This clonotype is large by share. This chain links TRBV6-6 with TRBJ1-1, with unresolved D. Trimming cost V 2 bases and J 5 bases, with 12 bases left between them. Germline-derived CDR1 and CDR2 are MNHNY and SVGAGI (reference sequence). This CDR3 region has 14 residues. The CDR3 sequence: CASSYGGTGTEAFF. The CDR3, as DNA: TGTGCCAGCAGTTACGGCGGCACGGGAACTGAAGCTTTCTTT.

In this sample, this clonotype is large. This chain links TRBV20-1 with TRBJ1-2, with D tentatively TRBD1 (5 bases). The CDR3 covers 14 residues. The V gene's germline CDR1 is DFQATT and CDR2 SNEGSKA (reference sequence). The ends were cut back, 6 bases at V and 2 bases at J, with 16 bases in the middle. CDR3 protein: CSAARGDGNYGYTF. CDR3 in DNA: TGCAGTGCCGCGAGAGGGGACGGGAACTATGGCTACACCTTC.

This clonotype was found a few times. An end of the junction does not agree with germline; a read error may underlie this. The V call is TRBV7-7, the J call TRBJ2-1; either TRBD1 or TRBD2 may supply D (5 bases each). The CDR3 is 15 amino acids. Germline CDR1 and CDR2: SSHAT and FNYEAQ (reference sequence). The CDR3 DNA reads TGTGCTAGCAGTCCCGGGGCAGGGAATTACAATGAGCAGTTCTTC. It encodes CASSPGAGNYNEQFF.

The CDR3: CASSWIPQGTYGYTF. The CDR3 bases are TGTGCCAGCAGTTGGATACCACAGGGGACTTATGGCTACACCTTC. The rearrangement joins TRBV5-4 to TRBJ1-2, with 7 bases identical to TRBD1. The germline V gene has CDR1 SGHNT and CDR2 YYREEE (reference sequence). The CDR3 length is 15 residues. The J segment lost 5 bases and the V segment lost 5 bases, leaving 12 bases of the junction unmatched.

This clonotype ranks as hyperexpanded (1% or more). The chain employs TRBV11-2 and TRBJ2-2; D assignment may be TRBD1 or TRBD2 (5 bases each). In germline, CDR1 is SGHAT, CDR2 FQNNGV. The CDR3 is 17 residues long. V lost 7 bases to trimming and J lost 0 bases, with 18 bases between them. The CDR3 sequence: CASTTLRGRTNTGELFF. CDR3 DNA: TGTGCCAGCACCACTCTCCGGGGCAGGACGAACACCGGGGAGCTGTTTTTT.

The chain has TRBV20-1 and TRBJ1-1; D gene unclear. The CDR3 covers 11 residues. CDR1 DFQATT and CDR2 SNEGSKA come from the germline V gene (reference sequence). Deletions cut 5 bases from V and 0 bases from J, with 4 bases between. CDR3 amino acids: CSAYVNTEAFF. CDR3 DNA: TGCAGTGCTTACGTGAACACTGAAGCTTTCTTT.

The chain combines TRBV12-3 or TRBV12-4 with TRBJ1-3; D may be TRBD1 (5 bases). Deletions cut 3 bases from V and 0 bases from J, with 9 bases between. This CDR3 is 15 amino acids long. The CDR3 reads CASSFDSSSGNTIYF. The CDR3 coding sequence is TGTGCCAGCAGTTTTGACAGCTCCTCTGGAAACACCATATATTTT.

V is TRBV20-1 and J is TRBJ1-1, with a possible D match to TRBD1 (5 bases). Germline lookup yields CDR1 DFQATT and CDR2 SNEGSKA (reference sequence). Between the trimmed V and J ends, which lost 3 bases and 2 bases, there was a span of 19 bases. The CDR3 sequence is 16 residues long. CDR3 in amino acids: CSARVRGDGYNTEAFF. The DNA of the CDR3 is TGCAGTGCTAGGGTACGGGGGGATGGTTACAACACTGAAGCTTTCTTT.

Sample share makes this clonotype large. CDR3 bases: TGCAGTGCGCGGACAGGTGGTCCCAATCAGCCCCAGCATTTT. Translation gives CSARTGGPNQPQHF. This chain connects TRBV20-1 to TRBJ1-5, with 7 bases lining up with TRBD1. CDR1 and CDR2 from the germline V gene are DFQATT and SNEGSKA (reference sequence). J was trimmed by 3 bases and V by 6 bases; bases with no gene match: 8. CDR3 length equals 14 residues.

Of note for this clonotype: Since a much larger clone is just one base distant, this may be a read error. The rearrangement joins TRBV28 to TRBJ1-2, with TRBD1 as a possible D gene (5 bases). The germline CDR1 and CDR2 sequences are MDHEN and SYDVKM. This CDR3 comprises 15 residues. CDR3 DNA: TGTGCCGGCAGTCTCCGGGACGGCGGCCTTAGTGGCTACACCTTC. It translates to CAGSLRDGGLSGYTF.

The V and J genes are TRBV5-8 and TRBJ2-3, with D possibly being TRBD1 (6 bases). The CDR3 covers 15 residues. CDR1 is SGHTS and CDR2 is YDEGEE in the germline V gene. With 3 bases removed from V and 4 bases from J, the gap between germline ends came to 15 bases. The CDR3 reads CASSSRGSLADTQYF. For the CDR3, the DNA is TGTGCCAGCAGCTCAAGGGGGTCCCTGGCAGATACGCAGTATTTT.

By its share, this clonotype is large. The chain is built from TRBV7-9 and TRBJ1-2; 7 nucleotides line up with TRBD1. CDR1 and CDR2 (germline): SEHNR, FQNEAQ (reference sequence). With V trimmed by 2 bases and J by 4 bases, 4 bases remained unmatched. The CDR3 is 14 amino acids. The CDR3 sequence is CASSLTGAGYGYTF. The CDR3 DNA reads TGTGCCAGCAGCTTAACAGGGGCGGGCTATGGCTACACCTTC.

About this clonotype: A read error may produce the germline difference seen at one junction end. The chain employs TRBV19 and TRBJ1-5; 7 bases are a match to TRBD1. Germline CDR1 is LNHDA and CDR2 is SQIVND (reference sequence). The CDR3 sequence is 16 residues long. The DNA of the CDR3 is TGTGCCAGCAGTACCGACAGGGTGTGGAGCAATCGGCCCCAGCATTTT. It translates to CASSTDRVWSNRPQHF.

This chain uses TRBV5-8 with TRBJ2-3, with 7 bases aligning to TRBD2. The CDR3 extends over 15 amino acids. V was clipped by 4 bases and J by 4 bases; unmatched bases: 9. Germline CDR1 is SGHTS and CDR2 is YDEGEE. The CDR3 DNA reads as TGTGCCAGCAGCCCTACTAGCGCCCACCCAGATACGCAGTATTTT. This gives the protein CASSPTSAHPDTQYF.

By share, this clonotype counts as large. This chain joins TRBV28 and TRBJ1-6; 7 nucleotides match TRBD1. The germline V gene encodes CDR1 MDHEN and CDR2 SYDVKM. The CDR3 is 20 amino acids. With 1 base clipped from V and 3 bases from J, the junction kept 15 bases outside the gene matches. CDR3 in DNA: TGTGCCAGCAGTTTATTTGAAGAGGGGGAGGGGGCAGGCTATAATTCACCCCTCCACTTT. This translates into CASSLFEEGEGAGYNSPLHF.

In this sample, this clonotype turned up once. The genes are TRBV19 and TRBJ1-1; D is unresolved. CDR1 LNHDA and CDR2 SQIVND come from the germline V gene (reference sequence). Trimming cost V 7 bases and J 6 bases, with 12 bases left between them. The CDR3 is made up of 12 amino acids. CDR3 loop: CASKIGYSEAFF. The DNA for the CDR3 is TGTGCCAGTAAGATAGGGTACTCTGAAGCTTTCTTT.

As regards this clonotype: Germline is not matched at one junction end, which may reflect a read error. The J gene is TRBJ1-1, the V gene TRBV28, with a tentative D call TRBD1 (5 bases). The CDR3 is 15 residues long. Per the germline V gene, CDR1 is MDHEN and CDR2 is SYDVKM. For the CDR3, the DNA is TGTGCCAGCGGTTTATGGGGGGGGGGGGGAACTGAAGCTTTCTTT. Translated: CASGLWGGGGTEAFF.

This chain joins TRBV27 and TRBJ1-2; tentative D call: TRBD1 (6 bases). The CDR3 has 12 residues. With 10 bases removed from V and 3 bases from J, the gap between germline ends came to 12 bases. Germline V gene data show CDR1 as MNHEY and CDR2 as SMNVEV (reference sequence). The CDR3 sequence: CAKVGAYYGYTF. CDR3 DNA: TGTGCCAAAGTGGGGGCCTACTATGGCTACACCTTC.

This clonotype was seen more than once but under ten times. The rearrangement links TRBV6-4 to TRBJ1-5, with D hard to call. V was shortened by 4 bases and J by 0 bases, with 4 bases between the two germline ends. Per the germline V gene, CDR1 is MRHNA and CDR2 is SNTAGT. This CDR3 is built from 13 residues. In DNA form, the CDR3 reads TGTGCCAGCAGTGGGGATAGCAATCAGCCCCAGCATTTT. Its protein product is CASSGDSNQPQHF.

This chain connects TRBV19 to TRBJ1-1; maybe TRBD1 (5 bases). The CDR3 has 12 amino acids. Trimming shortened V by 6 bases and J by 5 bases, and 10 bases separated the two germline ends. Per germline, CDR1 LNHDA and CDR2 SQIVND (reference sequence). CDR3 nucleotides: TGTGCCAGTAGCGTGGGGGGTACTGAAGCTTTCTTT. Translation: CASSVGGTEAFF.

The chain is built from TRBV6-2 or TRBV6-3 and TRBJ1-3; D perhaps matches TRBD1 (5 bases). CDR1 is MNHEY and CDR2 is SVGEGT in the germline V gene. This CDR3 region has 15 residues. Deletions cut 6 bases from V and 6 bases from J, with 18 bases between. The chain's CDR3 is CASSLIQGGENTIYF. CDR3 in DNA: TGTGCCAGCAGCCTCATCCAGGGAGGAGAAAACACCATATATTTT.

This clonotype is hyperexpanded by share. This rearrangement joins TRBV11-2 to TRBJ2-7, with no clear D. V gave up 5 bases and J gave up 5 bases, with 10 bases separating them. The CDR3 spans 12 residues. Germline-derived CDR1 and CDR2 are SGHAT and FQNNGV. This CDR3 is CASSTARDEQYV. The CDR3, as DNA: TGTGCCAGCAGCACAGCTAGAGACGAGCAGTACGTC.

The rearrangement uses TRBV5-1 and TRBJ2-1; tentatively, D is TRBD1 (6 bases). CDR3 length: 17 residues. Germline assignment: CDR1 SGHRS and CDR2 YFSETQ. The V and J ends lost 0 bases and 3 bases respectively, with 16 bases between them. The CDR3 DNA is TGCGCCAGCAGCTTGGAACTACTGGGACATATCTACAATGAGCAGTTCTTC. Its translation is CASSLELLGHIYNEQFF.

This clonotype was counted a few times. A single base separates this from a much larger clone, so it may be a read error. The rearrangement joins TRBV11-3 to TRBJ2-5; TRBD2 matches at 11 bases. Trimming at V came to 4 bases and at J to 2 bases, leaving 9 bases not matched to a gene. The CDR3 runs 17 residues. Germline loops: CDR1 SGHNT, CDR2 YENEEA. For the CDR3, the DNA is TGTGCCAGCAGCTCAGATACCGGGACTAGCGGACAAGAGACCCAGTACTTC. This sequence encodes CASSSDTGTSGQETQYF.

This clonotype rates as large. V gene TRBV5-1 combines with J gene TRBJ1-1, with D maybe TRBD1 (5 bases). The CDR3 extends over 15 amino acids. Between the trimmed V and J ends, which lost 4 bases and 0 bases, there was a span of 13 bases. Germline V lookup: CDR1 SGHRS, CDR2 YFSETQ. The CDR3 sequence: CASSPPGVMNTEAFF. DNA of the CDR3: TGCGCCAGCAGCCCGCCGGGGGTCATGAACACTGAAGCTTTCTTT.